This T cell receptor (beta chain) emerged from a study of shared clonotypes between healthy human individuals. Sequencing was performed with immunoSEQ multiplex PCR; in TCRdb, only in-frame clones are kept and a portion is missing. The sample holds 550,000 to 800,000 clones, approximately 74% seen once. Trimming took 0 bases from V and 0 from J, leaving 12 bases between them. Germline V gene lookup returns CDR1 MNHEY and CDR2 SVGAGI. The CDR3 consists of 16 residues. The genes are TRBV6-5 and TRBJ2-7; D not resolved. This clonotype originated in a woman aged 30 to 39 in good health. The sequenced sample consisted of memory CD4+ T cells sorted from blood. The subset was: CD45RA-negative fraction. The CDR3 nucleotides are TGTGCCAGCAGTTACTCGTCGGCCGAAATCTCCTACGAGCAGTACTTC. Amino acid sequence: CASSYSSAEISYEQYF.